This entry features one T cell receptor beta chain sequence. Its antigen is as yet unknown. Unmatched junction bases numbered 14, after V lost 4 bases and J lost 6 bases. The germline V gene encodes CDR1 SGHKS and CDR2 YYEKEE (reference sequence). There are 16 residues in the CDR3. This record belongs to a study of human thymus T cells. Findings and caveats of the study: It looked as if thymic and blood repertoires used V and J genes in a biased way.

Resections that were taken during corrective heart surgery supplied the thymus tissue. The people who donated were healthy Finnish babies having corrective surgery for congenital heart defects. Assay: immunoSEQ multiplex PCR; the TCRdb copy retains only in-frame clones and omits some. The table lists about 130,000 clones, around 94% of them singletons. Sequencing was performed on thymus tissue. The rearrangement links TRBV5-5 to TRBJ1-2, with 8 positions matching TRBD1. The receptor comes from a boy in the first two years of life with a congenital heart defect but otherwise immunologically healthy. The CDR3 region has the DNA TGTGCCAGCAGCCGAAAGACAGACAGGGGAGGCGATGGCTACACCTTC. Protein sequence: CASSRKTDRGGDGYTF.